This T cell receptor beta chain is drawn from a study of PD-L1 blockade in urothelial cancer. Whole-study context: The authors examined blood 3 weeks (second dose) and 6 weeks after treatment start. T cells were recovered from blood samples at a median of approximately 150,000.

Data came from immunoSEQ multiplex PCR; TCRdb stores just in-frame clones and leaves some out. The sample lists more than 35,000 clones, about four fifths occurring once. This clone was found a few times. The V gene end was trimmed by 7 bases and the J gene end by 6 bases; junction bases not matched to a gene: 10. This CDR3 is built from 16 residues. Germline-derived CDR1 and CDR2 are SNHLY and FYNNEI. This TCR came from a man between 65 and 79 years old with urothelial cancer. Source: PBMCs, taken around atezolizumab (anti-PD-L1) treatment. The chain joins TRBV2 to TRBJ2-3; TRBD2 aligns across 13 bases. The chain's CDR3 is CASTTGLAGNRDTQYF. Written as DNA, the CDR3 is TGTGCCAGCACTACGGGACTAGCGGGAAATCGGGATACGCAGTATTTT.